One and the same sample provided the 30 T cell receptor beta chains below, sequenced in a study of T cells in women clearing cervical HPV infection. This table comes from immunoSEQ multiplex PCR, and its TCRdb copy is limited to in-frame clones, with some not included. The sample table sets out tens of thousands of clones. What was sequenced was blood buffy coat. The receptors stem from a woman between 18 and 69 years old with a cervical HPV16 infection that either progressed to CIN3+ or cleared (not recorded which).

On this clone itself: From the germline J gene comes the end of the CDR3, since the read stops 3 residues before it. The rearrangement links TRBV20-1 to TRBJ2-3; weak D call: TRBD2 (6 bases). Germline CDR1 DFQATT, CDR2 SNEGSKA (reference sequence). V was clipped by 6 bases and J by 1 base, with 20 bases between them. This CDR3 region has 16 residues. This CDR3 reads CSALASVRGGTDTQYF. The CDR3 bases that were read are TGCAGTGCGCTCGCTAGCGTCCGGGGTGGCACAGATACG.

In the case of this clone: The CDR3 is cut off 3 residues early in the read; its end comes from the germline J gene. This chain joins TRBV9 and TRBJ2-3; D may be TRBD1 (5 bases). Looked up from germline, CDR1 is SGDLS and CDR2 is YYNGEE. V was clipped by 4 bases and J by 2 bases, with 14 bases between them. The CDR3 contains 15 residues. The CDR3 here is CASSPLQGTTDTQYF. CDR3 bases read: TGTGCCAGCAGCCCCCTCCAGGGCACCACAGATACG.

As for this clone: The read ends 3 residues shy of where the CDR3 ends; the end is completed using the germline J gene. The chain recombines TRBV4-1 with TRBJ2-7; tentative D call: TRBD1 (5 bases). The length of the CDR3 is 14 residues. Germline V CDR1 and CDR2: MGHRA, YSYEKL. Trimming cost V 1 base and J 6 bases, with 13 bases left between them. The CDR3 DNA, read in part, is TGCGCCAGCAGCCAAGGTCGATGGGGCACCGAG. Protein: CASSQGRWGTE. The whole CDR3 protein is CASSQGRWGTEQYF.

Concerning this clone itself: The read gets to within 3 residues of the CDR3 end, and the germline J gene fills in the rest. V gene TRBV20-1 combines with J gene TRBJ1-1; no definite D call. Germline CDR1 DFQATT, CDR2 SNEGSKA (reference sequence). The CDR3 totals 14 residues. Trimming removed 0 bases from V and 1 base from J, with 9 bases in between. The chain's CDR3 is CSAREWAENTEAFF. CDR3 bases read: TGCAGTGCTAGAGAATGGGCAGAGAACACTGAA.

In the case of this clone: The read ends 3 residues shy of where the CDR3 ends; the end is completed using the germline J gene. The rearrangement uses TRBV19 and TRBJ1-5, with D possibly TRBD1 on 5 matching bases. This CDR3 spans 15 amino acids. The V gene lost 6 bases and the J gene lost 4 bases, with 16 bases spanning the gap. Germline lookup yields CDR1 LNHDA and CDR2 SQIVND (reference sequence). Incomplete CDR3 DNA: TGTGCCAGTAGAAGCCTGACAGCCGATAATCAGCCC. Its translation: CASRSLTADNQP. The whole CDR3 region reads CASRSLTADNQPQHF.

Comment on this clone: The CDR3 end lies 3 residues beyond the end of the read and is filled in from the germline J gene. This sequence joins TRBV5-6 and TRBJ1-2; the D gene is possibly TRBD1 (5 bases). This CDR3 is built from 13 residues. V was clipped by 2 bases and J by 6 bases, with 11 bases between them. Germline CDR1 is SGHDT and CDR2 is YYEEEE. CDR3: CASSLLGVDGYTF. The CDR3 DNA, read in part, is TGTGCCAGCAGCTTATTAGGGGTGGATGGC.

CDR3: CASSLVAGAQDTQYF. The covered CDR3 bases are TGTGCCAGCAGCTTAGTAGCGGGGGCACAAGATACG. The rearrangement uses TRBV7-6 and TRBJ2-3, with 9 bases that match TRBD2. The read stops 3 residues short of the end of the CDR3; the missing end is completed from the germline J gene. The V and J ends lost 1 base and 5 bases, in that order; junction bases with no gene match: 4. The CDR3 spans 15 residues. Germline loops: CDR1 SGHVS, CDR2 FNYEAQ.

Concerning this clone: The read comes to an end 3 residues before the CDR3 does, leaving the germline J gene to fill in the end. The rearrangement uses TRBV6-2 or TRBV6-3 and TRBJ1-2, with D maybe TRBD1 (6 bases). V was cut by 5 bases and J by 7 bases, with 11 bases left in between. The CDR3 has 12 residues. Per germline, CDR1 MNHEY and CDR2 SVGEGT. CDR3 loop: CASSQQGRGYTF. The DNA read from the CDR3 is TGTGCCAGCAGTCAACAGGGCCGTGGC.

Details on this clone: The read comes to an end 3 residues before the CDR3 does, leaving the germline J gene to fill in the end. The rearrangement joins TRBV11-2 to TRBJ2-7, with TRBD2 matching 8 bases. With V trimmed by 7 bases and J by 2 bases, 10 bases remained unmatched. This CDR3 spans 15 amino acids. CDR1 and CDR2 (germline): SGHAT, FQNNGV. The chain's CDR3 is CASTASLGGAYEQYF. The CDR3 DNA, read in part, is TGTGCCAGCACCGCGAGCCTCGGGGGGGCCTACGAG.

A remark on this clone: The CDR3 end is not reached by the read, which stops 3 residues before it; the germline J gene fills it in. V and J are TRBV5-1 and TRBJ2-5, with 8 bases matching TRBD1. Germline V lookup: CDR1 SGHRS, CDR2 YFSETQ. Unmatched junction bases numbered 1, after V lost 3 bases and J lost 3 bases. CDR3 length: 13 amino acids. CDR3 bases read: TGCGCCAGCAGCTGGGGACAGGAAGAGACC. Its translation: CASSWGQEET. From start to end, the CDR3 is CASSWGQEETQYF.

This CDR3 reads CASSQTSGGASYNEQFF. The sequenced part of the CDR3 DNA is TGTGCCAGCAGCCAAACTAGCGGGGGGGCCTCCTACAATGAG. This chain connects TRBV4-2 to TRBJ2-1, with 13 bases identical to TRBD2. The CDR3 end lies 3 residues beyond the end of the read and is filled in from the germline J gene. The junction had 1 base not matched to a gene; V was cut back by 2 bases and J by 0 bases. The CDR3 is 17 amino acids. Germline V gene data show CDR1 as LGHNA and CDR2 as YNFKEQ.

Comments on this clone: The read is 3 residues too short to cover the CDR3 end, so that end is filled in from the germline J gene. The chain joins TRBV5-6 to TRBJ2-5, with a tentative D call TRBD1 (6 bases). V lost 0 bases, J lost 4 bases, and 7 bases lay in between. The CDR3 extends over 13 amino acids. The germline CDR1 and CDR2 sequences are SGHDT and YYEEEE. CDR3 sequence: CASSLGRGETQYF. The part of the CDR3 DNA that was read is TGTGCCAGCAGCTTGGGCAGGGGAGAGACC.

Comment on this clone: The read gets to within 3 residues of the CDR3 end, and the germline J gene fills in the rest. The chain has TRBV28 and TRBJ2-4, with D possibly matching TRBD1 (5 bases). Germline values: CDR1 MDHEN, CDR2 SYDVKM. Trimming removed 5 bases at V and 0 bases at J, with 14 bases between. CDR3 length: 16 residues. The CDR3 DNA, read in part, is TGTGCCAGCAGTACCAGGGAACCGTTAGCCAAAAACATT. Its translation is CASSTREPLAKNI. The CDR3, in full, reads CASSTREPLAKNIQYF.

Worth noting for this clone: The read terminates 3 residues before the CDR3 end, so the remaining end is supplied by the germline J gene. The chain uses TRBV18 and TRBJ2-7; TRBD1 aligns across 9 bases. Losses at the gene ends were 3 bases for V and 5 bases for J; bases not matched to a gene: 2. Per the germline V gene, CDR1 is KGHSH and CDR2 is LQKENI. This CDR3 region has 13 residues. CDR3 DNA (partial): TGTGCCAGCTCACCCCGGGACAGGGACGAG. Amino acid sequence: CASSPRDRDE. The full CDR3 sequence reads CASSPRDRDEQYF.

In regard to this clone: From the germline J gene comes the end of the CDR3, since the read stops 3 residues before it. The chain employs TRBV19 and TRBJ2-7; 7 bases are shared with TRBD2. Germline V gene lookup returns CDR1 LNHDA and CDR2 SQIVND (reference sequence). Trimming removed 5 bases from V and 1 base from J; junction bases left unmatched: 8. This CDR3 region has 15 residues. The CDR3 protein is CASSSAGPTSYEQYF. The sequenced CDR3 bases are TGTGCCAGTAGTTCAGCGGGGCCGACTTCCTACGAG.

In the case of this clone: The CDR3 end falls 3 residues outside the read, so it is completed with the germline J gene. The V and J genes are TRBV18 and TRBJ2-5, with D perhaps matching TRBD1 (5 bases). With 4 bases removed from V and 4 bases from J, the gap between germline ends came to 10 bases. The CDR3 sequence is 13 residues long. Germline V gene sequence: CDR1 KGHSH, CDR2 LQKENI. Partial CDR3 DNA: TGTGCCAGCTCACAGACAGTTGGAGAGACC. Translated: CASSQTVGET. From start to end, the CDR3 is CASSQTVGETQYF.

The sequenced part of the CDR3 DNA is TGCAGCGTGGGCCCTAGCGGGGGTGCCTACGAG. This translates into CSVGPSGGAYE. The whole CDR3 protein is CSVGPSGGAYEQYF. This rearrangement joins TRBV29-1 to TRBJ2-7; the match to TRBD2 covers 10 bases. The read finishes 3 residues shy of the CDR3 end, and the germline J gene is used to complete it. The CDR3 totals 14 residues. V was clipped by 6 bases and J by 2 bases; unmatched bases: 7. Per the germline V gene, CDR1 is SQVTM and CDR2 is ANQGSEA.

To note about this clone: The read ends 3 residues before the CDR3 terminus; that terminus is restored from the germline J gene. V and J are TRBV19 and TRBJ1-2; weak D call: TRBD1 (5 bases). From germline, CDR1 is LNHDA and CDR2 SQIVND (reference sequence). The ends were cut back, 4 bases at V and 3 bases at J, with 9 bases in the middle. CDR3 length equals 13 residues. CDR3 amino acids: CASSKQGDYGYTF. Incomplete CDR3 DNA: TGTGCCAGTAGTAAGCAGGGAGACTATGGC.

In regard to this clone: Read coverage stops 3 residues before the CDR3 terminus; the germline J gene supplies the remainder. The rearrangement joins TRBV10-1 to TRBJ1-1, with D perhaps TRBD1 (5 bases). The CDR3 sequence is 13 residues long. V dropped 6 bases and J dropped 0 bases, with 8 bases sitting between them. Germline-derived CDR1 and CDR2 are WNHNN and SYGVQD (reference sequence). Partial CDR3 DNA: TGCGCCAGCAGGGACAACCTGAACACTGAA. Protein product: CASRDNLNTE. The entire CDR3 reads CASRDNLNTEAFF.

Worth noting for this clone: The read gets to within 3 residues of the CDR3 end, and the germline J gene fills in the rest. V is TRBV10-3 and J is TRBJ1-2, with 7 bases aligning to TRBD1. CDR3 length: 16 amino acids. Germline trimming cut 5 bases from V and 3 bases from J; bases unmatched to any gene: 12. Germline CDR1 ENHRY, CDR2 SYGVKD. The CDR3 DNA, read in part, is TGTGCCATCAGTTCCCCCCAGGGGGGAAGAGACTATGGC. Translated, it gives CAISSPQGGRDYG. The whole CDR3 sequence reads CAISSPQGGRDYGYTF.

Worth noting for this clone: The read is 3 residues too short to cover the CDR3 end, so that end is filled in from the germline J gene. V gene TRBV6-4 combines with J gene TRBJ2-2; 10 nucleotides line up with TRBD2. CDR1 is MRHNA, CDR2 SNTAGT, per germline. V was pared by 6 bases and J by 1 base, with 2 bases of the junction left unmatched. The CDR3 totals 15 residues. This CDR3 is CASRAGGRNTGELFF. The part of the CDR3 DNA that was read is TGTGCCAGCAGAGCGGGGGGGCGGAACACCGGGGAG.

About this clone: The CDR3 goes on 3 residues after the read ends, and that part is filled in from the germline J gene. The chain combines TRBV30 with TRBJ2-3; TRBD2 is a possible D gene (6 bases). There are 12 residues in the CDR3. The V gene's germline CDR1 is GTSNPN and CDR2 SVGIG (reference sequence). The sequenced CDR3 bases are TGTGCCTGGAGCCCTATGGGGGGAACG. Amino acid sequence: CAWSPMGGT. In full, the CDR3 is CAWSPMGGTQYF. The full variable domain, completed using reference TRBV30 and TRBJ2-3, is SQTIHQWPATLVQPVGSPLSLECTVEGTSNPNLYWYRQAAGRGLQLLFYSVGIGQISSEVPQNLSASRPQDRQFILSSKKLLLSDSGFYLCAWSPMGGTQYFGPGTRLTVL.

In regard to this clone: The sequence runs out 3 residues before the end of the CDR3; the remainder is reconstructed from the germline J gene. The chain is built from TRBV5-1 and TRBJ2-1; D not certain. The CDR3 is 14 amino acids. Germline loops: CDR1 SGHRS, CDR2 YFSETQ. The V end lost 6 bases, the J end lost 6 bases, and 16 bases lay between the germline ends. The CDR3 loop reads CASKSPGLRNEQFF. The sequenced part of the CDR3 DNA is TGCGCCAGCAAGAGTCCAGGCCTTCGCAATGAG.

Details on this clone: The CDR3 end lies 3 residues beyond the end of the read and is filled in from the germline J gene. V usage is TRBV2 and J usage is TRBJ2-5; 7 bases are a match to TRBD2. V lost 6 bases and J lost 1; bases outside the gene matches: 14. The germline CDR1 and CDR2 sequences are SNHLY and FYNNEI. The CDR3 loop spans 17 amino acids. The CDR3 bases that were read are TGTGCCAGCAGCCCATTGGGGAGCGGGAACCTCCAAGAGACC. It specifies CASSPLGSGNLQET. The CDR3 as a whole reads CASSPLGSGNLQETQYF.

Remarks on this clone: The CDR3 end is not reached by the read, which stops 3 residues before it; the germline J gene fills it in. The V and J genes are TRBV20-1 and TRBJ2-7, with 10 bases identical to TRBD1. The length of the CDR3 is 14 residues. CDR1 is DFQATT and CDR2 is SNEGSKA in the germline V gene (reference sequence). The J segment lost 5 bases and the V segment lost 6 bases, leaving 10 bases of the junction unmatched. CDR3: CSAVRDRGTNEQYF. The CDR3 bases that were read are TGCAGTGCCGTCCGGGACAGGGGAACCAACGAG.

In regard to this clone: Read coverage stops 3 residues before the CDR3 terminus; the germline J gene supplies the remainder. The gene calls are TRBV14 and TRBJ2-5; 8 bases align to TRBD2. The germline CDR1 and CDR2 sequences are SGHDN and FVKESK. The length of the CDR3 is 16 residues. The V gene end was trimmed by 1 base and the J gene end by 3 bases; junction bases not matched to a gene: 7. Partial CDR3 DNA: TGTGCCAGCAGCCAAGTCCGAATTAGCGGGGAAGAGACC. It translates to CASSQVRISGEET. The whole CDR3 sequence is CASSQVRISGEETQYF.

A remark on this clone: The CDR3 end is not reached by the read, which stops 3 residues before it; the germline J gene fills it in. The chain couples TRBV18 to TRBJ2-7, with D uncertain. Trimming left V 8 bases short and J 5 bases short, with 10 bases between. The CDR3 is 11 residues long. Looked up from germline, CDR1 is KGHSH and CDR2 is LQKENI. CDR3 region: CASLVGDEQYF. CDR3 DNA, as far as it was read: TGTGCCAGCCTGGTGGGCGACGAG.

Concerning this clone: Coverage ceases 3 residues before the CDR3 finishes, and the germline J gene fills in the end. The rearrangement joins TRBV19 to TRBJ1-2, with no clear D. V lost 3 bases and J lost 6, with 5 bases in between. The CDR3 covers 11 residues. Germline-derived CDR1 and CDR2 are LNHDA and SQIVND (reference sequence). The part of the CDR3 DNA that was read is TGTGCCAGTAGTATTCCAGATGGC. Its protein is CASSIPDG. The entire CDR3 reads CASSIPDGYTF.

The sequenced part of the CDR3 DNA is TGTGCCAGCAGCTTAGGTCAGGCTGAGACC. It is translated as CASSLGQAET. The full CDR3 protein is CASSLGQAETQYF. The rearrangement uses TRBV7-7 and TRBJ2-5; D is undetermined. The read ends 3 residues before the CDR3 terminus; that terminus is restored from the germline J gene. The length of the CDR3 is 13 residues. Germline CDR1 is SSHAT and CDR2 is FNYEAQ (reference sequence). V was shortened by 1 base and J by 5 bases, with 8 bases between the two germline ends.

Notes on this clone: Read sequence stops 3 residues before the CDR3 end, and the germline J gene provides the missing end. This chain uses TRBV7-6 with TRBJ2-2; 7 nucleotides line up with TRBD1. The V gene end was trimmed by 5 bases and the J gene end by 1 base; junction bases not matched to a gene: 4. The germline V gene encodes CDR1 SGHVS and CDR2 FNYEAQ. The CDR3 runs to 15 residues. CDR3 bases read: TGTGCCAGCAGCCCGGGACAGTTGAACACCGGGGAG. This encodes CASSPGQLNTGE. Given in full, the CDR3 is CASSPGQLNTGELFF. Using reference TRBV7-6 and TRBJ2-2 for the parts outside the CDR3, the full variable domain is GAGVSQSPRYKVTKRGQDVALRCDPISGHVSLYWYRQALGQGPEFLTYFNYEAQQDKSGLPNDRFSAERPEGSISTLTIQRTEQRDSAMYRCASSPGQLNTGELFFGEGSRLTVL.